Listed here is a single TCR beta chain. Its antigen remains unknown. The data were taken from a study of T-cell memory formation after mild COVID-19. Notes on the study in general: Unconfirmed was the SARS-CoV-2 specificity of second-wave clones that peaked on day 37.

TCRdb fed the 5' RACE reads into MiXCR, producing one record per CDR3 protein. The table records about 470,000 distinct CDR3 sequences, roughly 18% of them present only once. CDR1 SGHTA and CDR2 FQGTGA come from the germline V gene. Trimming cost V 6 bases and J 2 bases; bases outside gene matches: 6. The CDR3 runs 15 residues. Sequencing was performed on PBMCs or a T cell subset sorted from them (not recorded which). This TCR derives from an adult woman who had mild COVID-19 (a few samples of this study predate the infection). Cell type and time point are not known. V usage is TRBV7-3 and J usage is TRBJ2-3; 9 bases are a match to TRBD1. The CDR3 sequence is CASRLTGGFTDTQYF. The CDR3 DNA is TGTGCCAGCAGACTCACAGGGGGCTTCACAGATACGCAGTATTTT.